This passage covers 9 T cell receptor beta chains from one sample sequenced in a study of blood T cell repertoires in COVID-19. Some clones are missing from TCRdb's copy, which holds only in-frame ones; the method was immunoSEQ multiplex PCR. Of about 66,000 clones detected, roughly 86% appear once; the ten largest clones hold about 1.3%. The sample comprised peripheral blood. The receptors originated from a man aged 60-69 years with acute or convalescent COVID-19.

J is TRBJ1-5 and V is TRBV19; possibly TRBD1 for D (6 bases). With 2 bases removed from V and 2 bases from J, the gap between germline ends came to 13 bases. Germline lookup yields CDR1 LNHDA and CDR2 SQIVND (reference sequence). The CDR3 totals 16 residues. The CDR3 here is CASSIWGRGGNQPQHF. The CDR3 DNA sequence: TGTGCCAGTAGTATATGGGGCAGGGGAGGCAATCAGCCCCAGCATTTT.

The rearrangement joins TRBV2 to TRBJ2-4; tentative D call: TRBD1 (5 bases). The CDR3 extends over 14 amino acids. V was cut by 5 bases and J by 2 bases, with 10 bases left in between. Germline V gene sequence: CDR1 SNHLY, CDR2 FYNNEI. The CDR3: CASSQDIPKNIQYF. CDR3 nucleotide sequence: TGTGCCAGCAGTCAGGACATACCCAAAAACATTCAGTACTTC. Full variable domain (remainder filled in from reference TRBV2 and TRBJ2-4): EPEVTQTPSHQVTQMGQEVILRCVPISNHLYFYWYRQILGQKVEFLVSFYNNEISEKSEIFDDQFSVERPDGSNFTLKIRSTKLEDSAMYFCASSQDIPKNIQYFGAGTRLSVL.

This clone appeared a single time. The rearrangement uses TRBV6-1 and TRBJ1-4; D perhaps matches TRBD1 (6 bases). Per germline, CDR1 MNHNS and CDR2 SASEGT. The CDR3 loop spans 15 amino acids. Trimming cost V 3 bases and J 6 bases, with 14 bases left between them. This CDR3 is CASSDRWGQDEKLFF. The DNA for the CDR3 is TGTGCCAGCAGTGACCGATGGGGGCAAGATGAAAAACTGTTTTTT.

The gene calls are TRBV7-2 and TRBJ2-1, with 7 bases aligning to TRBD2. Unmatched junction bases numbered 3, after V lost 1 base and J lost 0 bases. Germline loops: CDR1 SGHTA, CDR2 FQGNSA. The CDR3 is 16 amino acids. The DNA of the CDR3 is TGTGCCAGCAGCTTAGATGGGGGGGGCTCCTACAATGAGCAGTTCTTC. Translation: CASSLDGGGSYNEQFF.

The chain has TRBV9 and TRBJ1-6; 12 positions match TRBD1. The length of the CDR3 is 16 residues. CDR1 SGDLS and CDR2 YYNGEE come from the germline V gene. Trimming cost V 2 bases and J 7 bases; bases outside gene matches: 4. In nucleotides, the CDR3 is TGTGCCAGCAGCGTGGCCGGGACAGGGGGCAATTCACCCCTCCACTTT. The encoded protein is CASSVAGTGGNSPLHF.

The V and J genes are TRBV30 and TRBJ2-3; D is uncertain. The CDR3 loop spans 13 amino acids. The V gene's germline CDR1 is GTSNPN and CDR2 SVGIG (reference sequence). Trimming removed 7 bases at V and 2 bases at J, with 13 bases between. The CDR3 DNA follows: TGTGCCTTCAACTCAGGAAACACAGATACGCAGTATTTT. Translating it yields CAFNSGNTDTQYF.

The sample holds one count of this clone. The rearrangement uses TRBV4-2 and TRBJ2-1, with D tentatively TRBD2 (5 bases). The V and J ends lost 0 bases and 2 bases respectively, with 23 bases between them. CDR3 length equals 20 residues. CDR1 and CDR2 from the germline V gene are LGHNA and YNFKEQ. In nucleotides, the CDR3 is TGTGCCAGCAGCCAAGAAGCGGTTGGTCTAGGAAGAGTCACCTACAATGAGCAGTTCTTC. Encoded protein: CASSQEAVGLGRVTYNEQFF.

J is TRBJ1-6 and V is TRBV15; D is possibly TRBD1 (5 bases). Germline V gives CDR1 LNHNV, CDR2 YYDKDF (reference sequence). The V end lost 1 base, the J end lost 10 bases, and 17 bases lay between the germline ends. This CDR3 is 16 amino acids long. The CDR3 DNA is TGTGCCACCAGCAGAGCCTGGGGCAGGGTAAAGTCACCCCTCCACTTT. Its translation: CATSRAWGRVKSPLHF.

The chain has TRBV7-2 and TRBJ1-1; D gene ambiguous. CDR3 length: 18 residues. V lost 5 bases and J 1 base, leaving 23 bases between the germline ends. Germline V gene data show CDR1 as SGHTA and CDR2 as FQGNSA. The CDR3 bases are TGTGCCAGCAGCGCCCTAGGGAGACAAGTGATCCAGAACACTGAAGCTTTCTTT. It codes for CASSALGRQVIQNTEAFF. The full variable domain, rest sourced from reference TRBV7-2 and TRBJ1-1, is GAGVSQSPSNKVTEKGKDVELRCDPISGHTALYWYRQSLGQGLEFLIYFQGNSAPDKSGLPSDRFSAERTGGSVSTLTIQRTQQEDSAVYLCASSALGRQVIQNTEAFFGQGTRLTVV.